The present T cell receptor beta chain was sequenced within a study of blood T cell repertoires in COVID-19. Here immunoSEQ multiplex PCR was the method, and the copy in TCRdb shows in-frame clones only, minus some. The sample contains roughly 130,000 clones, under 95% of which appear only once. The CDR3 has 14 amino acids. Looked up from germline, CDR1 is SNHLY and CDR2 is FYNNEI. V lost 0 bases to trimming and J lost 1 base, with 7 bases between them. The chain recombines TRBV2 with TRBJ2-7; a possible D gene is TRBD1 (5 bases). This receptor was obtained from a man between 60 and 70 years old with COVID-19, enrolled during active disease. Sequenced material: peripheral blood. The CDR3 sequence is CASSEAGVSYEQYF. CDR3 coding DNA: TGTGCCAGCAGTGAAGCAGGGGTTTCCTACGAGCAGTACTTC.